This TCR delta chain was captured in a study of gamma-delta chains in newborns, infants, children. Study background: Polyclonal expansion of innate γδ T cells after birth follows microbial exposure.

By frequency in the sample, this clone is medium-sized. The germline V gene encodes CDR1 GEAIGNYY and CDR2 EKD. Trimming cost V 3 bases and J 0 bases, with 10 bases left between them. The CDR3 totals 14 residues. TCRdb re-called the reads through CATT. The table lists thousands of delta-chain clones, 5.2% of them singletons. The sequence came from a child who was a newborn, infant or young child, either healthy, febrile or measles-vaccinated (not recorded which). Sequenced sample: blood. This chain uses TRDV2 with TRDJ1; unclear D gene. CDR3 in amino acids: CACDDAGYTDKLIF. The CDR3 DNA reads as TGTGCCTGTGACGACGCGGGGTACACCGATAAACTCATCTTT.